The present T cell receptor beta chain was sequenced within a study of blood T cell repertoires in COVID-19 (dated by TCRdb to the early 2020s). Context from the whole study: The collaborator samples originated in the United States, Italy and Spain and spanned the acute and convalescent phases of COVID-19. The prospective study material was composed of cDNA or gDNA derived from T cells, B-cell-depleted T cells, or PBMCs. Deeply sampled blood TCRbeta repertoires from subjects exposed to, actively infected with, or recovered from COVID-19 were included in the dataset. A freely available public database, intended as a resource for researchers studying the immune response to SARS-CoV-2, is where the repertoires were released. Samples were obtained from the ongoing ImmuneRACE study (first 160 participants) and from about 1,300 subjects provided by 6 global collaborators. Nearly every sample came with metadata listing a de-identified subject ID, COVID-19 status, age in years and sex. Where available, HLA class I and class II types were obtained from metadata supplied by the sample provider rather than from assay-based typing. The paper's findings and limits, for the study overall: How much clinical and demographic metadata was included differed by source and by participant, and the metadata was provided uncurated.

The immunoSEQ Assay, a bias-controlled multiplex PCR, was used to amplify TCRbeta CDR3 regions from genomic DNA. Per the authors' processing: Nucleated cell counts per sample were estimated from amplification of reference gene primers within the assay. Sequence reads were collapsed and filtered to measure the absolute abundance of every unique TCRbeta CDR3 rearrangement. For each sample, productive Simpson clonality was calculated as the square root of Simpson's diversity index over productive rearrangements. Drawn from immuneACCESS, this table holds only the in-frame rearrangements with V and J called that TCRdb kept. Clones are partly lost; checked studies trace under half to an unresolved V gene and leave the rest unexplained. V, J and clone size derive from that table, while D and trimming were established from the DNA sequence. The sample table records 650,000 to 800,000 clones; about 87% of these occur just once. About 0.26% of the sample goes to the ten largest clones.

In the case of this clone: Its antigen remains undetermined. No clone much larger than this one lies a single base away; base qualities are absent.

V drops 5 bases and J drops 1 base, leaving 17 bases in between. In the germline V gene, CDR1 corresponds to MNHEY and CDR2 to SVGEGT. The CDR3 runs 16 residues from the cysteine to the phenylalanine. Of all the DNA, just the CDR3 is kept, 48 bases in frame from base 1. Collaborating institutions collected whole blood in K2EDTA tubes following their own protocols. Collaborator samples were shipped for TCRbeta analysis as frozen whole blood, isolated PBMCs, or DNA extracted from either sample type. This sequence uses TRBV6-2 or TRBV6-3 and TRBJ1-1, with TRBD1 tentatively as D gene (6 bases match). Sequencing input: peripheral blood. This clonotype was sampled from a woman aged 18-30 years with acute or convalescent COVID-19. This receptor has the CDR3 CASSDRDTKPNTEAFF. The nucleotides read TGTGCCAGCAGTGACCGGGACACGAAACCGAACACTGAAGCTTTCTTT.